The present entry profiles one T cell receptor (beta chain) with its context. No conserved phenylalanine or tryptophan ends this CDR3, so it is likely a read error. It is unclear where the CDR3 begins or ends on the DNA, so no DNA is shown, and the CDR3 is as TCRdb lists it. The CDR3 spans 13 residues, counting both ends. Per germline, CDR1 SGHVS and CDR2 FNYEAQ. The sample belongs to a study of CD8+CD57+ T cells in acquired aplastic anemia. Overall study context: The sorted CD4+ and CD8+ cells yielded an average approximately 3 ug of DNA.

Patients included in sequencing had previously demonstrated CD8+CD57+ cell expansion by flow cytometry. CDR3 and TCR beta VDJ profiling relied on a genomic DNA template. TCRdb passed the reads through MiXCR, listing each CDR3 protein once. Found here are roughly 250,000 distinct CDR3 sequences, 82% of them singletons; the top ten hold 40% to 50%. The sequence was collected from a human donor with aplastic anemia. This chain uses TRBV7-6 with TRBJ2-3; TRBD2, as called in the table, went unchecked against the DNA. Specimen: sorted CD4+, CD8+, or CD8+CD57+ T cells (not recorded which) from PBMCs. The chain's CDR3 is CASTLGRAPSGDN.